The text below deals with one T cell receptor (beta chain). This entry comes from a study of blood T cell repertoires in COVID-19. This CDR3 spans 15 amino acids. The germline V and J ends were trimmed by 0 bases and 7 bases, with 10 bases remaining between them. Looked up from germline, CDR1 is SGHDN and CDR2 is FVKESK. Profiling relied on immunoSEQ multiplex PCR, and the TCRdb table lists in-frame clones only, not all of them. Here the sample spans about 270,000 clones, roughly 90% being singletons. The receptor was isolated from a man aged 35-49 years who had been exposed to COVID-19. This chain connects TRBV14 to TRBJ1-6; maybe TRBD1 (5 bases). The sequenced sample was PBMCs or T cells enriched from blood (not recorded which). The CDR3 DNA reads TGTGCCAGCAGCCAAGACGGGGGGGTCAATTCACCCCTCCACTTT. This translates into CASSQDGGVNSPLHF.